The T cell receptor beta chain described here comes from a study of post-analysis software for immune sequencing data. As for the study in general: Several disease courses (relapsing-remitting, secondary progressive and progressive-relapsing) of multiple sclerosis were included.

Study results and caveats: F measure grouped same-batch samples tightly together. Relative to controls, patients had five TRBV segments at higher frequency, with TRBV5-6, TRBV5-1 and TRBV20-1 among these.

This CDR3 comprises 13 residues. The V and J ends lost 5 bases and 7 bases respectively, with 15 bases between them. Looked up from germline, CDR1 is SGHAT and CDR2 is FQNNGV. TCR beta libraries were prepared from cDNA with unique molecular identifiers. Some 540,000 cDNA molecules were obtained from 1 to 10 million T cells. TCRdb called the PCR reads again in MiXCR, with one record for every CDR3 protein. The data contain some 690,000 distinct CDR3 sequences, just under 30% of them singletons. In this sample, this clonotype turned up a few times. Its antigen is not known. Sample: blood. This sequence was found in a girl aged 10 to 17 with multiple sclerosis. The chain links TRBV11-2 to TRBJ2-7; possibly TRBD1 or TRBD2 for D (5 bases each). CDR3 sequence: CASSPGRGTEQYF. The CDR3 DNA reads as TGTGCCAGCAGCCCCGGCCGAGGGACGGAGCAGTACTTC. Filled out from reference TRBV11-2 and TRBJ2-7, the complete variable domain reads EAGVAQSPRYKIIEKRQSVAFWCNPISGHATLYWYQQILGQGPKLLIQFQNNGVVDDSQLPKDRFSAERLKGVDSTLKIQPAKLEDSAVYLCASSPGRGTEQYFGPGTRLTVT.